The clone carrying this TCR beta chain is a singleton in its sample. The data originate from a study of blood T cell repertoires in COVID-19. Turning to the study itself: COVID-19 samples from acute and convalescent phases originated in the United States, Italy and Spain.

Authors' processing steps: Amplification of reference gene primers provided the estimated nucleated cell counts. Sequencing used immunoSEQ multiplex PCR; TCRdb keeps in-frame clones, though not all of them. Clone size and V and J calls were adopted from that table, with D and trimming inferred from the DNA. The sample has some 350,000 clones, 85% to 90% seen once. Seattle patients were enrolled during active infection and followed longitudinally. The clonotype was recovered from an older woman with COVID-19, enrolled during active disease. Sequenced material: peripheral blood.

CDR3 nucleotide sequence: TGTGCCAGCAGACGGGGAAACACTGAAGCTTTCTTT. Protein sequence: CASRRGNTEAFF. The chain uses TRBV2 and TRBJ1-1; D gene uncertain. In germline, CDR1 is SNHLY, CDR2 FYNNEI. V was cut by 6 bases and J by 2 bases, with 7 bases left in between. The CDR3 has 12 residues.